This T cell receptor beta chain was found in a study of cytomegalovirus exposure and HLA in healthy donors. Turning to the study itself: Tens of millions of unique TCR sequences came from HLA-typed donors in an early release. The study's findings and limits: What TCR beta sequences reportedly achieved was accurate prediction of HLA-A and HLA-B alleles in most subjects. The study listed under 200 cytomegalovirus-associated TCR beta chains.

The PCR used 60 Vbeta and 13 Jbeta primers. Method: immunoSEQ multiplex PCR; TCRdb's copy keeps in-frame clones and lacks some. The sample lists fewer than 200,000 clones; around 81% were seen once. The germline V and J ends were trimmed by 7 bases and 3 bases, with 10 bases remaining between them. From germline, CDR1 is SGHNT and CDR2 YYREEE (reference sequence). CDR3 size: 13 residues. Notes on this clone: Antigen unknown.

This TCR was sampled from a middle-aged man in good health and CMV-seronegative. The chain is built from TRBV5-4 and TRBJ2-2; possibly TRBD1 for D (6 bases). The source material was PBMCs. The CDR3 here is CASVDRYTGELFF. The CDR3 region has the DNA TGTGCCAGCGTGGACAGATACACCGGGGAGCTGTTTTTT.